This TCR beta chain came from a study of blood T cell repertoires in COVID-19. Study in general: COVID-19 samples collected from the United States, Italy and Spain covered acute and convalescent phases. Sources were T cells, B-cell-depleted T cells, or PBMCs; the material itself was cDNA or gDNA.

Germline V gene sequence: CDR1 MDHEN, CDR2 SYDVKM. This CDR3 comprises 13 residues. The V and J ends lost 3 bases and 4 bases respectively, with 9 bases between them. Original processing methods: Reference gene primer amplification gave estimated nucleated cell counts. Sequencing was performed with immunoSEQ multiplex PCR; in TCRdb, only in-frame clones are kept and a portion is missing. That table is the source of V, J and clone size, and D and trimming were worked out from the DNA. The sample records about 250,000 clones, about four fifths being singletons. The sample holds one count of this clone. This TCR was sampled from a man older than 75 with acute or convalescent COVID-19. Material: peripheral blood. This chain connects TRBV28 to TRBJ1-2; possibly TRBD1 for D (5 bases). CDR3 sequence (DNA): TGTGCCAGCAGTTTGGGGGGGATCTATGGCTACACCTTC. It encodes CASSLGGIYGYTF.